The source of this T cell receptor (beta chain) is a study of T cell responses to AZD1222 COVID-19 vaccine. Whole-study results and caveats: Baseline seropositives among AZD1222 recipients totaled only six.

CDR3 size: 12 residues. V lost 4 bases and J lost 4, with 9 bases in between. Per germline, CDR1 SQVTM and CDR2 ANQGSEA. Regarding this clone: What it binds is unknown.

Data came from immunoSEQ multiplex PCR; TCRdb stores just in-frame clones and leaves some out. The sample lists 95,000 to 120,000 clones, about nine tenths occurring once. The rearrangement links TRBV29-1 to TRBJ2-3, with D maybe TRBD2 (6 bases). The sequence was collected from an adult in good health. This specimen was peripheral blood, taken on day 0 of MenACWY control vaccination. In DNA, the CDR3 is TGCAGCGTTGCCACTAGCTCAGATACGCAGTATTTT. It yields the protein CSVATSSDTQYF.